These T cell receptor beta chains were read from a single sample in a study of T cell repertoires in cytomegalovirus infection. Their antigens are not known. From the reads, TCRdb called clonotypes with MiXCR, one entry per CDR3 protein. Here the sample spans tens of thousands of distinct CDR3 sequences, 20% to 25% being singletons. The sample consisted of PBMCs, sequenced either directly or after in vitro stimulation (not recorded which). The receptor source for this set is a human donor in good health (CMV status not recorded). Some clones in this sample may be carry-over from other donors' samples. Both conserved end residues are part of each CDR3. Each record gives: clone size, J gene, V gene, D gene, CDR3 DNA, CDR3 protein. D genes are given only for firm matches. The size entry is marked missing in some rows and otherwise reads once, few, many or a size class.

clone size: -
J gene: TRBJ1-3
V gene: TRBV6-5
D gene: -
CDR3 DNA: TGTGCCAGCAGCCAAGGGTACACCATATATTTT
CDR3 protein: CASSQGYTIYF

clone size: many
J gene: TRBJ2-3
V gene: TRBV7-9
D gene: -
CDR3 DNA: TGTGCCAGCAGCTTCGCCGAAACCAATACGCAGTATTTT
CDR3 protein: CASSFAETNTQYF

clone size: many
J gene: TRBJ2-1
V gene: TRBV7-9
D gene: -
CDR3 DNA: TGTGCCAGCAGCCACGGTGGGGCGGGATTGAACAATGAGCAGTTCTTC
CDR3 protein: CASSHGGAGLNNEQFF

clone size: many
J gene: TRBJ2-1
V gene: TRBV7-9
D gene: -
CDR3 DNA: TGTGCCAGCAGCCCCGGGCCCTACAATGAGCAGTTCTTC
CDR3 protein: CASSPGPYNEQFF

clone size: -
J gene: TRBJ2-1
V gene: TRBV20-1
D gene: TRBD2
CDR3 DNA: TGCAGTGCTAGCGGGGGGGCCACGGGTGAGCAGTTCTTC
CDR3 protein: CSASGGATGEQFF

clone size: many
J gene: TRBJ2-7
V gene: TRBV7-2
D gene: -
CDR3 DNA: TGTGCCAGCAGCCGACAAACCTACGAGCAGTACTTC
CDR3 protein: CASSRQTYEQYF

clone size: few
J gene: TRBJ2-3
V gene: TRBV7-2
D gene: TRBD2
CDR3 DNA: TGTGCCAGCAGCTCTTCTAGCGGCCGCACAGATACGCAGTATTTT
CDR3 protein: CASSSSSGRTDTQYF

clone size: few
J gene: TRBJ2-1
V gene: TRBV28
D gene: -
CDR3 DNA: TGTGCCAGCAGTTTCCGGGGCTCCTACAATGAGCAGTTCTTC
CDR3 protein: CASSFRGSYNEQFF

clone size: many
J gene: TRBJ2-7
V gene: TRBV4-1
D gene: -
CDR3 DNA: TGCGCCAGCAGCGCCCACAGTAATCGATACGAGCAGTACTTC
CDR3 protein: CASSAHSNRYEQYF

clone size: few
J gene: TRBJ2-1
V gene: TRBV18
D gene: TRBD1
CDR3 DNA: TGTGCCAGCTCACCAAGACAGGGGTTTGGTGAGCAGTTCTTC
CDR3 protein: CASSPRQGFGEQFF

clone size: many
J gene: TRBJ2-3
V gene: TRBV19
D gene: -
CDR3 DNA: TGTGCCAAAATGACAGGAGCCAACCGCACAGATACGCAGTATTTT
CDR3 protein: CAKMTGANRTDTQYF

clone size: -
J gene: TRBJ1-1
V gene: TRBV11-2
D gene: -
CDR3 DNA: TGTGCCAGCAGCTTAAAGGCAACAGCGGGGAACACTGAAGCTTTCTTT
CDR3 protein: CASSLKATAGNTEAFF

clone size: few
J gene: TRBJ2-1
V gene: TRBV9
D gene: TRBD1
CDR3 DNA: TGTGCCAGCAGCGTAGGAGGGGGCCCCTACAATGAGCAGTTCTTC
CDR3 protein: CASSVGGGPYNEQFF

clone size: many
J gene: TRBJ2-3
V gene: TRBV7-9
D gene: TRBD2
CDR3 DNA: TGTGCCAGCAGCTTAGATGGACTAGCGGGCACCACAGATACGCAGTATTTT
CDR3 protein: CASSLDGLAGTTDTQYF